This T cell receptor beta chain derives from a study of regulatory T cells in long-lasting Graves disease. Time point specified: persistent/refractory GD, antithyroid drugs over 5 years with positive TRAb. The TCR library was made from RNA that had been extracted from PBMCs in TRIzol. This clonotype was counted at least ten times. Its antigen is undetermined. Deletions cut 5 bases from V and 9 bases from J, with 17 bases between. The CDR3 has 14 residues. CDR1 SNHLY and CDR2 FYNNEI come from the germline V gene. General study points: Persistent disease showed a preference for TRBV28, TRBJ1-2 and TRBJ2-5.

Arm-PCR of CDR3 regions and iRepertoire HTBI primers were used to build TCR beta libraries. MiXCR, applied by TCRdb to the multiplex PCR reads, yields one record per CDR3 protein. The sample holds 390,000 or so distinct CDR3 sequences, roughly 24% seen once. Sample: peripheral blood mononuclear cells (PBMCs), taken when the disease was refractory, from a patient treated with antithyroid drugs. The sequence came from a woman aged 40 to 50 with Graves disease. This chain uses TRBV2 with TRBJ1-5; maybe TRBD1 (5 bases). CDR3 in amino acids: CASSTRDPLWPQHF. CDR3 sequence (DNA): TGTGCCAGCAGTACCCGGGACCCCTTATGGCCCCAGCATTTT.